These 9 T cell receptor beta chains share one sample of origin, sequenced in a study of T cell repertoires in cytomegalovirus infection. TCRdb reprocessed the reads with MiXCR, giving one entry per CDR3 protein. The data show 170,000 or so distinct CDR3 sequences, with roughly 15% seen just once and under 30% held by the top ten. Sequencing was performed on CD8+ T cells from PBMCs. These receptor sequences come from a human donor in good health (CMV status not recorded). Some clones in this sample may be carry-over from other donors' samples.

This chain connects TRBV6-6 to TRBJ1-1, with TRBD1 matching 12 bases. CDR3 length equals 16 residues. Germline CDR1 MNHNY, CDR2 SVGAGI (reference sequence). Germline trimming cut 5 bases from V and 4 bases from J; bases unmatched to any gene: 8. CDR3 nucleotide sequence: TGTGCCAGCAGTCCCTGGGACAGGGGGCGAAGCACTGAAGCTTTCTTT. Translation: CASSPWDRGRSTEAFF.

The V call is TRBV10-3, the J call TRBJ2-7; D is ambiguous. From germline, CDR1 is ENHRY and CDR2 SYGVKD. This CDR3 has 15 residues. V lost 1 base and J 2 bases, leaving 12 bases between the germline ends. The CDR3 DNA reads TGTGCCATCAGTGAGTATCATGGCCCGGCCTACGAGCAGTACTTC. This codes for CAISEYHGPAYEQYF.

This clonotype was counted between two and nine times. The chain combines TRBV5-4 with TRBJ2-3; D is undetermined. From germline, CDR1 is SGHNT and CDR2 YYREEE (reference sequence). The CDR3 covers 14 residues. V shed 2 bases and J shed 5 bases, with 12 bases lying between them. In DNA form, the CDR3 reads TGTGCCAGCAGCTTTCGAAGTAGTCGAGATACGCAGTATTTT. Encoded protein: CASSFRSSRDTQYF.

A word on this clonotype: Just one base apart from a much larger clone, this may be a read error. The chain has TRBV7-3 and TRBJ1-2, with a weak D call TRBD1 (6 bases). The CDR3 length is 12 residues. Germline values: CDR1 SGHTA, CDR2 FQGTGA. The CDR3 DNA reads as TGTGTCAGCAGCTTAGCAGGGGATGGCTACACCTTC. It translates to CVSSLAGDGYTF.

This clonotype was detected only a few times. This chain links TRBV9 with TRBJ1-1; D gene ambiguous. Germline-derived CDR1 and CDR2 are SGDLS and YYNGEE. The CDR3 runs 15 residues. Trimming took off 4 bases at V and 0 bases at J, with 13 bases between the two ends. The CDR3 DNA follows: TGTGCCAGCAGCTCCTCGGAGGCCCTGAACACTGAAGCTTTCTTT. It specifies CASSSSEALNTEAFF. Based on the CDR3 plus reference TRBV9 and TRBJ1-1, the full variable domain is DSGVTQTPKHLITATGQRVTLRCSPRSGDLSVYWYQQSLDQGLQFLIQYYNGEERAKGNILERFSAQQFPDLHSELNLSSLELGDSALYFCASSSSEALNTEAFFGQGTRLTVV.

This clonotype showed up many times. The chain uses TRBV7-8 and TRBJ2-7, with D hard to call. The CDR3 runs 14 residues. The V gene's germline CDR1 is SGHVS and CDR2 FQNEAQ. The V gene lost 5 bases and the J gene lost 6 bases, with 17 bases spanning the gap. CDR3 residues: CASSVGTFGGEQYF. CDR3 bases: TGTGCCAGCAGCGTAGGAACCTTTGGTGGCGAGCAGTACTTC.

J is TRBJ2-1 and V is TRBV6-5; D may be TRBD1 or TRBD2 (5 bases each). CDR3 size: 13 residues. V was clipped by 4 bases and J by 5 bases, with 9 bases between them. Germline V CDR1 and CDR2: MNHEY, SVGAGI. The CDR3 region has the DNA TGTGCCAGCAGTTTACTGGGGGACAATGAGCAGTTCTTC. Amino acids: CASSLLGDNEQFF.

The V gene is TRBV6-5, the J gene TRBJ2-1; D is possibly TRBD2 (5 bases). CDR3 size: 15 residues. V dropped 5 bases and J dropped 6 bases, with 17 bases sitting between them. CDR1 is MNHEY and CDR2 is SVGAGI in the germline V gene. The CDR3 sequence: CASSLTIAAPNEQFF. DNA for the CDR3: TGTGCCAGCAGTCTGACTATAGCAGCTCCCAATGAGCAGTTCTTC.

The chain has TRBV2 and TRBJ2-1; the D gene is possibly TRBD2 (5 bases). V lost 7 bases and J lost 7, with 17 bases in between. The CDR3 spans 14 residues. Germline-derived CDR1 and CDR2 are SNHLY and FYNNEI. CDR3 sequence reads: CASTAGLELNEQFF. CDR3 nucleotide sequence: TGTGCCAGCACGGCGGGCCTAGAACTTAATGAGCAGTTCTTC.